The 17 T cell receptor beta chains below all came from one sample that was sequenced in a study of cytomegalovirus exposure and HLA in healthy donors. The PCR was carried out with 60 Vbeta primers and 13 Jbeta primers. The data were produced by immunoSEQ multiplex PCR, yet TCRdb's version contains in-frame clones alone and is incomplete. Of some 150,000 clones in the sample, about 82% were seen once. The sample consisted of PBMCs. These receptor sequences come from a female donor in good health and CMV-seropositive.

V is TRBV6-4 and J is TRBJ2-3, with TRBD2 matching over 7 bases. Germline V CDR1 and CDR2: MRHNA, SNTAGT. Losses at the gene ends were 0 bases for V and 1 base for J; bases not matched to a gene: 4. The CDR3 is 16 residues long. The DNA for the CDR3 is TGTGCCAGCAGTGACTCGGGGGGGAGCGGCACAGATACGCAGTATTTT. Its translation: CASSDSGGSGTDTQYF.

This clone was seen a few times. V and J are TRBV30 and TRBJ2-5; TRBD2 matches at 9 bases. J lost 5 bases, V lost 2 bases, and 6 bases had no gene match. Germline V gives CDR1 GTSNPN, CDR2 SVGIG (reference sequence). The CDR3 consists of 14 residues. The CDR3 DNA reads TGTGCCTGGAGTCGGGCCAGCGGGAGGGAGACCCAGTACTTC. Encoded protein: CAWSRASGRETQYF.

This chain joins TRBV19 and TRBJ2-5, with 10 bases matching TRBD2. Germline CDR1 LNHDA, CDR2 SQIVND (reference sequence). Unmatched junction bases numbered 8, after V lost 5 bases and J lost 5 bases. This CDR3 comprises 15 residues. The CDR3 DNA follows: TGTGCCAGTAGTGACGAGCGGGGGGGCCACGAGACCCAGTACTTC. Translation: CASSDERGGHETQYF.

The chain links TRBV7-2 to TRBJ1-5, with 11 bases identical to TRBD1. There are 15 residues in the CDR3. V shed 5 bases, J shed 5 bases, and the junction held 5 bases outside the gene matches. Germline CDR1 is SGHTA and CDR2 is FQGNSA. The CDR3 DNA sequence: TGTGCCAGCAGCACAGGACAGGGGGCTCATCAGCCCCAGCATTTT. This gives the protein CASSTGQGAHQPQHF.

This chain joins TRBV5-4 and TRBJ2-6; 11 bases match TRBD1. Looked up from germline, CDR1 is SGHNT and CDR2 is YYREEE (reference sequence). This CDR3 contains 18 residues. After removal of 0 bases from V and 2 bases from J, the junction contained 4 bases not matched to a gene. Here the CDR3 reads CASSLGGQGAAGANVLTF. The DNA for the CDR3 is TGTGCCAGCAGCTTGGGAGGACAGGGGGCTGCTGGGGCCAACGTCCTGACTTTC.

V and J are TRBV10-3 and TRBJ1-3; the D gene is possibly TRBD1 (6 bases). CDR3 length: 16 residues. From germline, CDR1 is ENHRY and CDR2 SYGVKD. With 6 bases removed from V and 0 bases from J, the gap between germline ends came to 15 bases. The CDR3 spells CAIRADRFSSGNTIYF. The CDR3 coding sequence is TGTGCCATCAGAGCGGACAGATTCAGCTCTGGAAACACCATATATTTT.

The CDR3 sequence: CAWSDWTGGGTGELFF. DNA for the CDR3: TGTGCCTGGAGTGACTGGACAGGGGGAGGTACCGGGGAGCTGTTTTTT. The chain joins TRBV30 to TRBJ2-2; 10 bases line up with TRBD1. The CDR3 spans 16 residues. Germline CDR1 is GTSNPN and CDR2 is SVGIG (reference sequence). The V segment lost 1 base and the J segment 5 bases; nucleotides outside the gene matches: 7.

The chain carries TRBV7-2 and TRBJ2-1, with D possibly matching TRBD2 (6 bases). V lost 2 bases, J lost 5 bases, and 10 bases lay in between. CDR3 length equals 14 residues. Germline CDR1 reads SGHTA; CDR2 reads FQGNSA. This CDR3 is CASSLRPGDNEQFF. For the CDR3, the DNA is TGTGCCAGCAGCTTAAGACCGGGGGACAATGAGCAGTTCTTC.

J is TRBJ1-2 and V is TRBV30; D is perhaps TRBD1 (5 bases). Trimming took off 1 base at V and 8 bases at J, with 14 bases between the two ends. Germline CDR1 and CDR2: GTSNPN and SVGIG (reference sequence). This CDR3 spans 13 amino acids. DNA for the CDR3: TGTGCCTGGAGTGCCCAGGGAGGAACGGGCTACACCTTC. Amino acid sequence: CAWSAQGGTGYTF.

V and J are TRBV14 and TRBJ1-3, with D perhaps matching TRBD1 (6 bases). The CDR3 consists of 15 residues. From germline, CDR1 is SGHDN and CDR2 FVKESK. The V and J ends lost 2 bases and 0 bases respectively, with 8 bases between them. The CDR3 spells CASSQWDNSGNTIYF. The CDR3 nucleotides read TGTGCCAGCAGCCAATGGGACAACTCTGGAAACACCATATATTTT.

This chain uses TRBV30 with TRBJ2-3; no firm D call. Between the trimmed V and J ends, which lost 0 bases and 2 bases, there was a span of 6 bases. CDR3 length equals 13 residues. The germline V gene encodes CDR1 GTSNPN and CDR2 SVGIG (reference sequence). CDR3 nucleotide sequence: TGTGCCTGGAGTGTAACTTACACAGATACGCAGTATTTT. As protein: CAWSVTYTDTQYF.

Comments on this clone: The sample carries other DNA sequences with the same CDR3. The V gene is TRBV30, the J gene TRBJ2-7, with 8 bases lining up with TRBD2. V was clipped by 3 bases and J by 2 bases; unmatched bases: 6. CDR1 and CDR2 (germline): GTSNPN, SVGIG (reference sequence). The CDR3 sequence is 14 residues long. CDR3 nucleotides: TGTGCCTGGAGAACTAGCGGCTTGACCTACGAGCAGTACTTC. Amino acid sequence: CAWRTSGLTYEQYF.

This chain connects TRBV5-1 to TRBJ2-7; 8 bases fit TRBD2. Germline V CDR1 and CDR2: SGHRS, YFSETQ. This CDR3 comprises 17 residues. With 0 bases clipped from V and 0 bases from J, the junction kept 8 bases outside the gene matches. CDR3 nucleotides: TGCGCCAGCAGCTTGGCCGGGAGCGGGAGTCTCTCCTACGAGCAGTACTTC. Protein: CASSLAGSGSLSYEQYF. The entire variable domain, with the rest obtained from reference TRBV5-1 and TRBJ2-7, is as follows: KAGVTQTPRYLIKTRGQQVTLSCSPISGHRSVSWYQQTPGQGLQFLFEYFSETQRNKGNFPGRFSGRQFSNSRSEMNVSTLELGDSALYLCASSLAGSGSLSYEQYFGPGTRLTVT.

This sequence joins TRBV19 and TRBJ2-5; TRBD1 agrees at 8 bases. V was pared by 3 bases and J by 1 base, with 4 bases of the junction left unmatched. CDR1 LNHDA and CDR2 SQIVND come from the germline V gene (reference sequence). The CDR3 contains 15 residues. For the CDR3, the DNA is TGTGCCAGTAGTATCGGACAGGGTGTCCAAGAGACCCAGTACTTC. This translates into CASSIGQGVQETQYF.

The genes are TRBV28 and TRBJ2-5, with 8 positions matching TRBD2. Germline lookup yields CDR1 MDHEN and CDR2 SYDVKM. With 6 bases clipped from V and 4 bases from J, the junction kept 16 bases outside the gene matches. The CDR3 loop spans 17 amino acids. For the CDR3, the DNA is TGTGCCAGCAGCCCCCGCCCAGGCAGCGGGGGCATAGAGACCCAGTACTTC. Its translation is CASSPRPGSGGIETQYF.

The rearrangement joins TRBV6-5 to TRBJ2-5, with 9 bases fitting TRBD2. The CDR3 consists of 14 residues. V lost 5 bases, J lost 5 bases, and 6 bases stayed unmatched. The germline V gene encodes CDR1 MNHEY and CDR2 SVGAGI. In DNA, the CDR3 is TGTGCCAGCAGTGCGGGGGGGGGTGTGGAGACCCAGTACTTC. Residues: CASSAGGGVETQYF.

This chain uses TRBV4-2 with TRBJ2-7, with 8 positions matching TRBD1. V lost 0 bases to trimming and J lost 1 base; unmatched junction nucleotides: 5. This CDR3 spans 16 amino acids. Germline lookup yields CDR1 LGHNA and CDR2 YNFKEQ. In nucleotides, the CDR3 is TGTGCCAGCAGCCAAGAGGGGACAGGTTTATCCTACGAGCAGTACTTC. Its protein product is CASSQEGTGLSYEQYF.